The clone carrying this T cell receptor beta chain was picked up a small number of times. After removal of 7 bases from V and 5 bases from J, the junction contained 9 bases not matched to a gene. The CDR3 is made up of 14 amino acids. Looked up from germline, CDR1 is LNHDA and CDR2 is SQIVND (reference sequence). Time point in this sample: pretreatment peripheral blood. Profiled with immunoSEQ multiplex PCR; TCRdb holds only in-frame clones, not every one. Among over 100,000 clones listed, about four fifths were seen once. The entry originates in a study of PD-L1 blockade in urothelial cancer. The origin of this receptor is a man in his fifties or sixties with urothelial cancer. Sequenced here: PBMCs, sampled around atezolizumab (anti-PD-L1) treatment. V gene TRBV19 combines with J gene TRBJ1-2, with 8 bases aligning to TRBD1. As DNA, the CDR3 is TGTGCCAGTACCACTTCAGGGACAGGATATGGCTACACCTTC. It yields the protein CASTTSGTGYGYTF.